Detailed here is one TCR beta chain. Antigen specificity is unknown. Investigators sourced about 2.2 micrograms of genomic DNA from cryopreserved PBMCs for TCR beta libraries. Germline V gives CDR1 SEHNR, CDR2 FQNEAQ (reference sequence). The CDR3 consists of 12 residues. V lost 3 bases to trimming and J lost 6 bases, with 8 bases between them. The entry originates in a study of cytotoxic CD8 clonotypes in ibrutinib-treated CLL. Study conclusions and caveats: Clonality, elevated at ibrutinib response, dropped back toward baseline at progression.

Here immunoSEQ multiplex PCR was the method, and the copy in TCRdb shows in-frame clones only, minus some. The sample shows 150,000 to 200,000 clones, approximately 80% of them seen only once. The sequence was obtained from a human donor with chronic lymphocytic leukemia. The V and J genes are TRBV7-9 and TRBJ1-1; D is perhaps TRBD1 (5 bases). Sequenced here: PBMCs, sampled after 24 months of ibrutinib treatment. In nucleotides, the CDR3 is TGTGCCAGCAGCTTCTGGGGACCTGAAGCTTTCTTT. It is translated as CASSFWGPEAFF.